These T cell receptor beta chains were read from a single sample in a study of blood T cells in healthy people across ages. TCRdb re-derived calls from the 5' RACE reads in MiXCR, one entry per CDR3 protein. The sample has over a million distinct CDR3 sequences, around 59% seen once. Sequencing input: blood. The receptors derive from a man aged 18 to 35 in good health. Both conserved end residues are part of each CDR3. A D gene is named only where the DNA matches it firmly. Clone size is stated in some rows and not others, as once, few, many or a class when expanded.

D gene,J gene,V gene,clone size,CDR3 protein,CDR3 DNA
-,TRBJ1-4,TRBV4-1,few,CASSQFGEDQGEKLFF,TGCGCCAGCAGCCAATTTGGTGAGGATCAGGGAGAAAAACTGTTTTTT
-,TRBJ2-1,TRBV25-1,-,CASSEFRAYNEQFF,TGTGCCAGCAGTGAGTTCAGGGCCTACAATGAGCAGTTCTTC
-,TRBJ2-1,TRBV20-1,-,CSATPGLVAYNEQFF,TGCAGTGCTACCCCGGGACTGGTGGCCTACAATGAGCAGTTCTTC
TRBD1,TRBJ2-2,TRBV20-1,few,CSASEGAGTGELFF,TGCAGTGCTAGTGAGGGGGCTGGGACCGGGGAGCTGTTTTTT
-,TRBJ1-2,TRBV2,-,CASRPQTYGYTF,TGTGCCAGCAGACCCCAGACCTATGGCTACACCTTC
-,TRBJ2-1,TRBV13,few,CASSLVLKVGGTGPMTGEQFF,TGTGCCAGCAGCTTAGTGTTAAAGGTTGGAGGGACCGGGCCTATGACGGGTGAGCAGTTCTTC
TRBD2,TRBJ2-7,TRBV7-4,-,CASSTGTNEQYF,TGTGCCAGCAGCACCGGGACTAACGAGCAGTACTTC
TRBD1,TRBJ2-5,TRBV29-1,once,CSVIRDRRLYRETQYF,TGCAGCGTTATCCGGGACAGGAGGCTCTATCGAGAGACCCAGTACTTC
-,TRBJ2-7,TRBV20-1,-,CSADPLAGMNEQYF,TGCAGTGCTGACCCCCTGGCAGGGATGAACGAGCAGTACTTC
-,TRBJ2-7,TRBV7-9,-,CASSFQGDHTGEQYF,TGTGCCAGCAGTTTTCAAGGGGATCACACGGGCGAGCAGTACTTC
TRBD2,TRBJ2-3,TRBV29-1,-,CSVEKRETSGRITDTQYF,TGCAGCGTTGAAAAACGGGAGACTAGCGGGAGAATAACAGATACGCAGTATTTT
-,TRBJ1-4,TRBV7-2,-,CASSPGGGNAKLFF,TGTGCCAGCAGCCCAGGAGGAGGCAATGCAAAACTGTTTTTT
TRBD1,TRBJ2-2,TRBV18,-,CASSTTGYGTGSTGELFF,TGTGCCAGCTCAACCACGGGTTACGGGACAGGGTCCACCGGGGAGCTGTTTTTT
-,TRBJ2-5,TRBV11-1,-,CASSLKLGETQYF,TGTGCCAGCAGCTTAAAGTTGGGGGAGACCCAGTACTTC
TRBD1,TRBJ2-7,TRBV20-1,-,CSASDRGRYEQYF,TGCAGTGCAAGCGACAGGGGAAGATACGAGCAGTACTTC
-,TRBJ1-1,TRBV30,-,CAWSESGLGNTEAFF,TGTGCCTGGAGCGAGTCAGGGCTGGGGAACACTGAAGCTTTCTTT
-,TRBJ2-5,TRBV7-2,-,CASSPRWSRETQYF,TGTGCCAGCAGCCCTAGGTGGAGTAGGGAGACCCAGTACTTC
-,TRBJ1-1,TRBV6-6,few,CASSFFGQSEAFF,TGTGCCAGCAGTTTTTTCGGACAGTCTGAAGCTTTCTTT
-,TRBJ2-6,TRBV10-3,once,CAISQQETGANVPTF,TGTGCCATCAGCCAACAGGAAACTGGGGCCAACGTCCCGACTTTC
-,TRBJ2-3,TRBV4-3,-,CASSPPLAGPTDTQYF,TGCGCCAGCAGCCCCCCTTTGGCGGGGCCCACAGATACGCAGTATTTT
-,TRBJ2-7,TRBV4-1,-,CASSQTSARISSYEQYF,TGCGCCAGCAGCCAAACTTCCGCACGCATTTCCTCCTACGAGCAGTACTTC
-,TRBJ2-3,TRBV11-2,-,CASSHSGPDTQYF,TGTGCCAGCAGCCATTCCGGGCCAGATACGCAGTATTTT
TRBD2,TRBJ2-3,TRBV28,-,CASSLPRGLARTDTQYF,TGTGCCAGCAGTTTACCGCGGGGACTAGCGCGCACAGATACGCAGTATTTT
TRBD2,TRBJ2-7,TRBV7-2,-,CASSLAVVAGSYEQYF,TGTGCCAGCAGCTTAGCCGTGGTAGCGGGCTCCTACGAGCAGTACTTC
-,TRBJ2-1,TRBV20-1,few,CSAGPGSYNEQFF,TGCAGTGCTGGGCCGGGCTCCTACAATGAGCAGTTCTTC
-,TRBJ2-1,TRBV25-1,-,CASSESRDEQFF,TGCGCCAGCAGTGAATCCCGAGATGAGCAGTTCTTC
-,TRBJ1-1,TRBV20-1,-,CSASIVGTIAFF,TGCAGTGCTAGTATAGTTGGAACGATCGCTTTCTTT
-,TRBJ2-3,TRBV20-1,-,CSAIDSGLTDTQYF,TGCAGTGCTATCGACAGTGGCCTCACAGATACGCAGTATTTT
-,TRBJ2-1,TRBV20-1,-,CSASPFSSYNEQFF,TGCAGTGCTAGTCCTTTCAGCTCCTACAATGAGCAGTTCTTC
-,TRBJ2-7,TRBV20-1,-,CSPRGGLTYEQYF,TGCAGTCCGAGGGGAGGATTAACCTACGAGCAGTACTTC
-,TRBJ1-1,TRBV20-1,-,CSAQLGHMNTEAFF,TGCAGTGCTCAACTTGGACATATGAACACTGAAGCTTTCTTT
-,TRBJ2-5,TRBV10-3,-,CAISVNQETQYF,TGTGCCATCAGCGTGAACCAAGAGACCCAGTACTTC
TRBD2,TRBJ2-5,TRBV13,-,CASSLGTSLETQYF,TGTGCCAGCAGCTTAGGGACTAGCCTAGAGACCCAGTACTTC
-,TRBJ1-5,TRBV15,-,CATSSEGLNQPQHF,TGTGCCACCAGCAGCGAGGGGCTAAATCAGCCCCAGCATTTT
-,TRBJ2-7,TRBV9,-,CASGPGPVSSYEQYF,TGTGCCAGCGGCCCCGGGCCAGTTAGCTCCTACGAGCAGTACTTC
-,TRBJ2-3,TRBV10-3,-,CAISESTGYGTDTQYF,TGTGCCATCAGTGAGTCGACTGGTTATGGCACAGATACGCAGTATTTT
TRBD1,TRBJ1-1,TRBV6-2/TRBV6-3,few,CARGRRGQNTEAFF,TGTGCCAGGGGGCGAAGGGGGCAGAACACTGAAGCTTTCTTT
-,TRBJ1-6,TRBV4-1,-,CASSQDPAGALSSYNSPLHF,TGCGCCAGCAGCCAAGATCCAGCAGGGGCGCTAAGCTCCTATAATTCACCCCTCCACTTT
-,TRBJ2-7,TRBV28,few,CASTSSRGIDYEQYF,TGTGCCAGCACTTCTTCCAGGGGAATCGACTACGAGCAGTACTTC
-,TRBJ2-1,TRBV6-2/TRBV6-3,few,CASSQILGRPYNEQFF,TGTGCCAGCAGCCAAATCCTAGGGAGGCCCTACAATGAGCAGTTCTTC
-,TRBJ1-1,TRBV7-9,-,CASSGDDEAFF,TGTGCCAGCAGCGGAGACGATGAAGCTTTCTTT
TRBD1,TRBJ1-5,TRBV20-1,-,CSARDSSNQPQHF,TGCAGTGCCCGGGACAGCAGCAATCAGCCCCAGCATTTT
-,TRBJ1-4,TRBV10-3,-,CAISESLDATNEKLFF,TGTGCCATCAGTGAGTCACTGGACGCAACTAATGAAAAACTGTTTTTT